The 10 T cell receptor beta chains below were found in one sample sequenced in a study of blood T cell repertoires in COVID-19. Assay used: immunoSEQ multiplex PCR; TCRdb lists only in-frame clones, some missing. In the table there are approximately 300,000 clones, over 80% of which are singletons. Sequences were obtained from peripheral blood. All receptors come from a woman aged 45 to 65 with COVID-19, enrolled during active disease.

This clone was counted a few times. The chain has TRBV19 and TRBJ1-1; possible D gene TRBD1, 5 bases. In germline, CDR1 is LNHDA, CDR2 SQIVND (reference sequence). Between the trimmed V and J ends, which lost 5 bases and 5 bases, there was a span of 9 bases. The CDR3 has 12 amino acids. CDR3 in amino acids: CASSQGWTEAFF. CDR3 sequence (DNA): TGTGCCAGTAGTCAGGGCTGGACTGAAGCTTTCTTT.

The chain uses TRBV10-2 and TRBJ2-3; 8 nucleotides agree with TRBD2. Germline V lookup: CDR1 WSHSY, CDR2 SAAADI. The CDR3 runs to 13 residues. V shed 7 bases and J 3 bases; nucleotides not matched to a gene: 3. This CDR3 reads CASTQRGTDTQYF. The CDR3 DNA sequence: TGCGCCAGCACCCAGCGGGGGACAGATACGCAGTATTTT.

The rearrangement links TRBV19 to TRBJ1-2; no firm D call. The CDR3 sequence is 15 residues long. Germline V lookup: CDR1 LNHDA, CDR2 SQIVND (reference sequence). With 5 bases removed from V and 4 bases from J, the gap between germline ends came to 17 bases. The CDR3 DNA reads TGTGCCAGTAGTCCCATCGACCGGGAGAGCTATGGCTACACCTTC. This encodes CASSPIDRESYGYTF. The complete variable domain, with remaining parts taken from reference TRBV19 and TRBJ1-2, reads DGGITQSPKYLFRKEGQNVTLSCEQNLNHDAMYWYRQDPGQGLRLIYYSQIVNDFQKGDIAEGYSVSREKKESFPLTVTSAQKNPTAFYLCASSPIDRESYGYTFGSGTRLTVV.

The chain combines TRBV4-1 with TRBJ2-2; tentative D call: TRBD2 (6 bases). The CDR3 length is 15 residues. Deletions cut 1 base from V and 5 bases from J, with 11 bases between. Per germline, CDR1 MGHRA and CDR2 YSYEKL. As DNA, the CDR3 is TGCGCCAGCAGCCAAGCACCGCGGGGTACCGGGGAGCTGTTTTTT. It specifies CASSQAPRGTGELFF.

The chain employs TRBV5-6 and TRBJ2-1; D uncertain. Per the germline V gene, CDR1 is SGHDT and CDR2 is YYEEEE. Trimming stripped 4 bases from V and 8 bases from J, with 19 bases between. This CDR3 has 15 amino acids. The CDR3 DNA is TGTGCCAGCAGCACCCCACTTAGCCCTACGTATGAGCAGTTCTTC. Amino acid sequence: CASSTPLSPTYEQFF. Drawing the rest from reference TRBV5-6 and TRBJ2-1, the complete variable domain is DAGVTQSPTHLIKTRGQQVTLRCSPKSGHDTVSWYQQALGQGPQFIFQYYEEEERQRGNFPDRFSGHQFPNYSSELNVNALLLGDSALYLCASSTPLSPTYEQFFGPGTRLTVL.

V gene TRBV7-2 combines with J gene TRBJ1-1; 8 nucleotides agree with TRBD1. Germline V CDR1 and CDR2: SGHTA, FQGNSA. The CDR3 extends over 13 amino acids. Losses at the gene ends were 3 bases for V and 5 bases for J; bases not matched to a gene: 2. The CDR3 sequence: CASSFTGGTEAFF. The DNA of the CDR3 is TGTGCCAGCAGCTTCACAGGGGGGACTGAAGCTTTCTTT.

The chain employs TRBV18 and TRBJ2-1, with TRBD2 identical over 7 bases. From germline, CDR1 is KGHSH and CDR2 LQKENI. The V and J ends lost 5 bases and 10 bases, in that order; junction bases with no gene match: 8. The CDR3 is 13 residues long. The CDR3, as DNA: TGTGCCAGCTCATATCTAGCGGCGGGGGAGCAGTTCTTC. The encoded protein is CASSYLAAGEQFF.

The chain has TRBV24-1 and TRBJ1-2, with 7 bases that match TRBD1. CDR3 size: 14 residues. Germline loops: CDR1 KGHDR, CDR2 SFDVKD. V dropped 3 bases and J dropped 4; count of bases not matched to a gene: 4. CDR3 residues: CATSDTTGSYGYTF. The CDR3 DNA sequence: TGTGCCACCAGTGATACGACAGGGTCCTATGGCTACACCTTC.

V is TRBV7-2 and J is TRBJ2-5; 8 bases align to TRBD1. Germline trimming cut 8 bases from V and 3 bases from J; bases unmatched to any gene: 5. CDR3 length: 13 residues. Germline CDR1 reads SGHTA; CDR2 reads FQGNSA. The DNA for the CDR3 is TGTGCCAGCCAGGACAGGGCCAAAGAGACCCAGTACTTC. As protein: CASQDRAKETQYF. Complete variable domain (other parts from reference TRBV7-2 and TRBJ2-5): GAGVSQSPSNKVTEKGKDVELRCDPISGHTALYWYRQSLGQGLEFLIYFQGNSAPDKSGLPSDRFSAERTGGSVSTLTIQRTQQEDSAVYLCASQDRAKETQYFGPGTRLLVL.

About this clone: Germline is not matched at one junction end, which may reflect a read error. The CDR3 region has the DNA TGTGCCAACAGCCCGCTGTGGCAGAACAGGGATGGCTACACCTTC. Protein product: CANSPLWQNRDGYTF. The V gene is TRBV3-1 (or the pseudogene TRBV3-2), the J gene TRBJ1-2, with a weak D call TRBD1 (6 bases). Germline CDR1 LGHDT, CDR2 YNNKEL (reference sequence). This CDR3 has 15 amino acids.